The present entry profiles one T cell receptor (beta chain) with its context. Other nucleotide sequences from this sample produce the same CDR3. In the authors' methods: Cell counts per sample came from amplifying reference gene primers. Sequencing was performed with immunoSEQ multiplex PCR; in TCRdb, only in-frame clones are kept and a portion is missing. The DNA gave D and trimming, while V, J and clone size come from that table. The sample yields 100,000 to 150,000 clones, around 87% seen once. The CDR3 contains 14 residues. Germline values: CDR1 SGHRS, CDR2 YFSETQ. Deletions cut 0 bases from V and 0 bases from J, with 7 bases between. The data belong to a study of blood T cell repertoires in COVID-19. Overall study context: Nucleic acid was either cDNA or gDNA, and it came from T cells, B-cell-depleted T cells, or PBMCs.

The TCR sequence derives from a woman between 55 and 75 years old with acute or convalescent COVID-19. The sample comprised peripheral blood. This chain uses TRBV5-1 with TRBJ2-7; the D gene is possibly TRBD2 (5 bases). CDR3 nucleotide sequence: TGCGCCAGCAGCTTGGGTGGGAGCTCCTACGAGCAGTACTTC. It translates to CASSLGGSSYEQYF. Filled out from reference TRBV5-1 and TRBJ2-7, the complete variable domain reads KAGVTQTPRYLIKTRGQQVTLSCSPISGHRSVSWYQQTPGQGLQFLFEYFSETQRNKGNFPGRFSGRQFSNSRSEMNVSTLELGDSALYLCASSLGGSSYEQYFGPGTRLTVT.